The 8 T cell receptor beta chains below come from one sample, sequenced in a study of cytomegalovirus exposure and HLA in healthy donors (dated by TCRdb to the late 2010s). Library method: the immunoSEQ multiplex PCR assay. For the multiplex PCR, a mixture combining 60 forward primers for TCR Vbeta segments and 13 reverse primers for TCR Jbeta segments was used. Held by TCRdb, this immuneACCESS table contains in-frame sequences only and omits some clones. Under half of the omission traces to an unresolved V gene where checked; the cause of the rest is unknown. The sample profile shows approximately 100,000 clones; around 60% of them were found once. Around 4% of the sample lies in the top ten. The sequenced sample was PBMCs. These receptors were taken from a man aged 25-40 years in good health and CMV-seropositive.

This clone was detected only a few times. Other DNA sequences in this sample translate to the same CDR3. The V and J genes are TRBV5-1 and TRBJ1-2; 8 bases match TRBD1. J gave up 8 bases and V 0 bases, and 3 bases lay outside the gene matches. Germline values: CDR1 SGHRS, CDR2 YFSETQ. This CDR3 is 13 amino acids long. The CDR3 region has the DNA TGCGCCAGCAGCTTGGAGCAGGGGGCGGGCTACACCTTC. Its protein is CASSLEQGAGYTF. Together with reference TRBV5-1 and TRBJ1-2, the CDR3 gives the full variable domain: KAGVTQTPRYLIKTRGQQVTLSCSPISGHRSVSWYQQTPGQGLQFLFEYFSETQRNKGNFPGRFSGRQFSNSRSEMNVSTLELGDSALYLCASSLEQGAGYTFGSGTRLTVV.

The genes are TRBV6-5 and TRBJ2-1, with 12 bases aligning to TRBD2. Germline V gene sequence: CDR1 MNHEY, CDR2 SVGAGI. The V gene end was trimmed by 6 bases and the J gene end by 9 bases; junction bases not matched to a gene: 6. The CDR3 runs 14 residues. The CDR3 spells CASRSSGGAIEQFF. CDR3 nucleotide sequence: TGTGCCAGCAGATCTAGCGGGGGGGCCATTGAGCAGTTCTTC.

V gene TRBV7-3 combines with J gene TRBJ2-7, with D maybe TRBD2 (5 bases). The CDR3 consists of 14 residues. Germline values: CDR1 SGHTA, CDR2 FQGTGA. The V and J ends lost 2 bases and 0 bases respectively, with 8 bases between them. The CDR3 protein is CASSLLAGSYEQYF. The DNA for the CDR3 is TGTGCCAGCAGCTTACTGGCGGGCTCCTACGAGCAGTACTTC.

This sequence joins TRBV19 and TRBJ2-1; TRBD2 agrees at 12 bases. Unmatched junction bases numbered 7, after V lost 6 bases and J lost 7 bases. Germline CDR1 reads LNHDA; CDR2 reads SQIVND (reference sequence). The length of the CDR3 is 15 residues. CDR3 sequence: CASSPLAGGENEQFF. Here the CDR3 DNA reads TGTGCCAGTAGCCCACTAGCGGGGGGAGAGAATGAGCAGTTCTTC.

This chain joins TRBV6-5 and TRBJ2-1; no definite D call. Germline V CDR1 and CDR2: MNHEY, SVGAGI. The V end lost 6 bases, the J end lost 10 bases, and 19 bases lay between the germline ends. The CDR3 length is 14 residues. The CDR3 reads CASRATISFLEQFF. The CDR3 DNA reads TGTGCCAGCAGAGCGACGATATCTTTCCTAGAGCAGTTCTTC.

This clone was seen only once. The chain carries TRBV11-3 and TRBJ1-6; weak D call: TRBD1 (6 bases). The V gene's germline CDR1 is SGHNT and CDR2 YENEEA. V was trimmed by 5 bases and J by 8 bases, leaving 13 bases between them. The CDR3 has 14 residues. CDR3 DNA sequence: TGTGCCAGCAGCGGGCTGGGGGCTTATTCACCCCTCCACTTT. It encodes CASSGLGAYSPLHF.

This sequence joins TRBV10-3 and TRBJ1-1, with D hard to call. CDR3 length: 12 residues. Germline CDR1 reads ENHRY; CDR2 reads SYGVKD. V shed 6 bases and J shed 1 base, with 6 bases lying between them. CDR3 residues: CAISPGNTEAFF. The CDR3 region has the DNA TGTGCCATCAGCCCGGGGAACACTGAAGCTTTCTTT.

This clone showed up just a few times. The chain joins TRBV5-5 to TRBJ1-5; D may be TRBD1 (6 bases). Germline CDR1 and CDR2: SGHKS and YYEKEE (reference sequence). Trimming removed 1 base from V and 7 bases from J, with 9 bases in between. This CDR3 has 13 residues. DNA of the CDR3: TGTGCCAGCAGCTTGACAGGGCGGCAGCCCCAGCATTTT. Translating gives CASSLTGRQPQHF.